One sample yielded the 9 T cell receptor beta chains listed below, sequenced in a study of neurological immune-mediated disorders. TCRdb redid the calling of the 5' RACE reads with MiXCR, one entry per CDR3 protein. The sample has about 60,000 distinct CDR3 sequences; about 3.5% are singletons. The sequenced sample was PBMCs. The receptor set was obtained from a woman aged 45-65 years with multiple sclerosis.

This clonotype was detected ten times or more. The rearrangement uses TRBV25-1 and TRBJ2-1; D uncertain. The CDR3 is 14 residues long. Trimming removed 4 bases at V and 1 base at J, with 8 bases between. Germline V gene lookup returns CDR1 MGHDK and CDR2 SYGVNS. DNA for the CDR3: TGTGCCAGCAGTGTACTCAGTTCCTACAATGAGCAGTTCTTC. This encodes CASSVLSSYNEQFF.

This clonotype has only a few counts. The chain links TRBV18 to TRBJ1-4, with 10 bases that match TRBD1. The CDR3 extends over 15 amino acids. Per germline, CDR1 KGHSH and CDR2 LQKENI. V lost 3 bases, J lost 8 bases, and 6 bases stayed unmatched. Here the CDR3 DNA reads TGTGCCAGCTCACCCCAGACAGGGGGCGCGGAAAAACTGTTTTTT. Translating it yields CASSPQTGGAEKLFF.

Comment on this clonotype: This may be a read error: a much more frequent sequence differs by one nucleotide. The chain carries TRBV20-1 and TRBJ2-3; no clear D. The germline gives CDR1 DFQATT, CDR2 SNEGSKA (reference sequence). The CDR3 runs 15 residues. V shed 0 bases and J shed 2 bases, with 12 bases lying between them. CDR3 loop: CSARDRQVTTDTQYF. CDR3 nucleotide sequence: TGCAGTGCTAGAGATCGGCAGGTAACCACAGATACGCAGTATTTT.

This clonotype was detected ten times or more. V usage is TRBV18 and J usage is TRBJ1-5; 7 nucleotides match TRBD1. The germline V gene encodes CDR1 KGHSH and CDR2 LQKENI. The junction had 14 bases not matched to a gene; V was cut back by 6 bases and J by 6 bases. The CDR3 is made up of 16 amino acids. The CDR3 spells CASSPSVAGGSQPQHF. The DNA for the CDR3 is TGTGCCAGCTCCCCCTCGGTAGCAGGGGGTAGTCAGCCCCAGCATTTT.

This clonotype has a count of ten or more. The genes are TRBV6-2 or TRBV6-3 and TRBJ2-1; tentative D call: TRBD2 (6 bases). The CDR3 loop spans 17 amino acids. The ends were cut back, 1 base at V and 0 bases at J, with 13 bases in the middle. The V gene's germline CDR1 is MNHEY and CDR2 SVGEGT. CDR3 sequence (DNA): TGTGCCAGCAGTTACTTTGGTGCGGGGAGCTCCTACAATGAGCAGTTCTTC. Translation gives CASSYFGAGSSYNEQFF.

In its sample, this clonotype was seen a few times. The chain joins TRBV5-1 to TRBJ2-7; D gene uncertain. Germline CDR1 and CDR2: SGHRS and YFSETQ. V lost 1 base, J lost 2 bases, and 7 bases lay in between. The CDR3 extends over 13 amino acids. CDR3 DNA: TGCGCCAGCAGCTTGAAGGTTCCCTACGAGCAGTACTTC. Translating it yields CASSLKVPYEQYF.

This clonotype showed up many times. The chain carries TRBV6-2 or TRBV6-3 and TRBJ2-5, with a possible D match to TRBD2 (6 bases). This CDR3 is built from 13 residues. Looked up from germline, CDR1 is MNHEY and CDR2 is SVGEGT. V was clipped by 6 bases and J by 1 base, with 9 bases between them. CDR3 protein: CASRRDSQETQYF. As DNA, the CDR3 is TGTGCCAGCAGAAGGGACTCCCAAGAGACCCAGTACTTC.

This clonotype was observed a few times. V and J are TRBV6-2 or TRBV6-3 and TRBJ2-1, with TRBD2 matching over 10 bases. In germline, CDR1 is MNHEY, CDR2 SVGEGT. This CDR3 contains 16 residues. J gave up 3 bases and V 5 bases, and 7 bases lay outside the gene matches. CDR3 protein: CASSHGRLAGYNEQFF. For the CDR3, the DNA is TGTGCCAGCAGTCACGGACGACTAGCGGGCTACAATGAGCAGTTCTTC.

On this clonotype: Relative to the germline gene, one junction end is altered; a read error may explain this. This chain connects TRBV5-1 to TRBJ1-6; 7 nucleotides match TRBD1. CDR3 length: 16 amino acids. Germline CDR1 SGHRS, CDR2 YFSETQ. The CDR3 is CASSLAPAGGDSPLNF. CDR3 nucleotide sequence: TGCGCCAGCAGCTTGGCCCCGGCAGGGGGGGATTCACCCCTCAACTTT.